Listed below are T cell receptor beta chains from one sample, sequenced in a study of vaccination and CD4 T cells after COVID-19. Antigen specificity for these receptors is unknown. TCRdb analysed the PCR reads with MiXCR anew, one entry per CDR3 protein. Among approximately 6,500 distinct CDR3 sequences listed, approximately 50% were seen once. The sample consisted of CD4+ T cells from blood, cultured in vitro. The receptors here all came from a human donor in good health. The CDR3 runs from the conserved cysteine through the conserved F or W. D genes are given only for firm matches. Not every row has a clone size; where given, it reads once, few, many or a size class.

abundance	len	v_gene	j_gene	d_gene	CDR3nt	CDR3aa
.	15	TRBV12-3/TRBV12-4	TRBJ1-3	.	TGTGCCAGCAGTCTTGGCACCAAGCGGGGAAACACCATATATTTT	CASSLGTKRGNTIYF
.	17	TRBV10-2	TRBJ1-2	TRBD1	TGCGCCAGCAGTGAGAGTGCCCCAGGGGGCACGAACTATGGCTACACCTTC	CASSESAPGGTNYGYTF
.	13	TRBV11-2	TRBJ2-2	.	TGTGCCAGCAGCTTAGCTAACACCGGGGAGCTGTTTTTT	CASSLANTGELFF
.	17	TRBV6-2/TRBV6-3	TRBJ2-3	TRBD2	TGTGTCAGCAGACCTAGGACTAGCGGGGACCCTCGGCATACGCAGTATTTT	CVSRPRTSGDPRHTQYF
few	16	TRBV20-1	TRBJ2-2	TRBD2	TGCAGTGCTAGGACTAGCGGGACGCCGAACACCGGGGAGCTGTTTTTT	CSARTSGTPNTGELFF
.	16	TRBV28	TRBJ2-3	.	TGTGCCAGCAGTCTTCCGCTACAGGGTCCTACAGATACGCAGTATTTT	CASSLPLQGPTDTQYF
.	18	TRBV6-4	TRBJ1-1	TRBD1	TGTGCCAGCAGTGACTCCCCCTTGACAGGGCGGGCGAACACTGAAGCTTTCTTT	CASSDSPLTGRANTEAFF
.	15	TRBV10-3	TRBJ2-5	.	TGTGCCACCACCAACGCCGGGTCGTTCCGGGAGACCCAGTACTTC	CATTNAGSFRETQYF
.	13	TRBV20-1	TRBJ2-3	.	TGCAGTGCTAGAGCGGGTAGCACAGATACGCAGTATTTT	CSARAGSTDTQYF
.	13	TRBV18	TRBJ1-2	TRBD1	TGTGCCAGCTCACCAACAGGGGACTATGGCTACACCTTC	CASSPTGDYGYTF
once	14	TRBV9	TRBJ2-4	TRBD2	TGTGCCAGCAGCGTAGGGGTAGCGGGAGGTGTTCAGTACTTC	CASSVGVAGGVQYF
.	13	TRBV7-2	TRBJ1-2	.	TGTGCCAGCAGCAAAGCACAGGGAAATGGCTACACCTTC	CASSKAQGNGYTF
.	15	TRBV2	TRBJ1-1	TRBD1	TGTGCCAGCAGTCGACAGGGGGCAGGGGACACTGAAGCTTTCTTT	CASSRQGAGDTEAFF
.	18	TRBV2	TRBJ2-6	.	TGTGCCAGCAGGGCCGAAATAAGGGGGACCTCTGGGGCCAACGTCCTGACTTTC	CASRAEIRGTSGANVLTF
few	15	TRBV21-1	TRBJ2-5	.	TGTGCCAGCAGCACCCTTCGGGACTCCCAAGAGACCCAGTACTTC	CASSTLRDSQETQYF
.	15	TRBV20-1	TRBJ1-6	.	TGCAGTGCCCCTCCAGTCGAAGCTTATAATTCACCCCTCCACTTT	CSAPPVEAYNSPLHF
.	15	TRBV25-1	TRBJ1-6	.	TGTGCCAGCAGCAGTCGGGCCGGTCTGAATTCACCCCTCCACTTT	CASSSRAGLNSPLHF
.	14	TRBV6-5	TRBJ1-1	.	TGTGCCAGCAGTTACTCGACCGGGTACACTGAAGCTTTCTTT	CASSYSTGYTEAFF
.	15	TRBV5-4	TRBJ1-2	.	TGTGCCAGCAGCCCGGGGGGAACAGGGACCGATGGCTACACCTTC	CASSPGGTGTDGYTF
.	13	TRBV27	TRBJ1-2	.	TGTGCCAGCAGTCGACAGTTAAACTATGGCTACACCTTC	CASSRQLNYGYTF
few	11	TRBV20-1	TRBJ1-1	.	TGCAGTGCGATGTATCACACTGAAGCTTTCTTT	CSAMYHTEAFF
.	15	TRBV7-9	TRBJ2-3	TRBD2	TGTGCCAGCAGTACTGCGGGGGGGCCTACAGATACGCAGTATTTT	CASSTAGGPTDTQYF
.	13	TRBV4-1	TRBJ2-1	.	TGCGCCAGCAGCCAAGTCCACAACAATGAGCAGTTCTTC	CASSQVHNNEQFF
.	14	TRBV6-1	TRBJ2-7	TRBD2	TGTGCCAGCAGAGACTACGGGGGGTCCTACGAGCAGTACTTC	CASRDYGGSYEQYF
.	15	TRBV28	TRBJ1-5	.	TGTGCCAGCAGTTTCTATGCAGGGAGCAATCAGCCCCAGCATTTT	CASSFYAGSNQPQHF
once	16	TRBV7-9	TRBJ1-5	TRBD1	TGTGCCAGCAGCCAAGGACAGGGATTTAGCAATCAGCCCCAGCATTTT	CASSQGQGFSNQPQHF
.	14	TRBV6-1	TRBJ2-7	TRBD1	TGTGCCAGCACCGACCGACAGGGGTATAGAGAGCAGTACTTC	CASTDRQGYREQYF
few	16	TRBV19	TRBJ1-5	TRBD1	TGTGCCAGTAGTGGGACAGGGATAGGTCGCAATCAGCCCCAGCATTTT	CASSGTGIGRNQPQHF
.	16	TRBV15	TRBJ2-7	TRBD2	TGTGCCACCAGCACGGGACTAGCGGGGGGCTCCTACGAGCAGTACTTC	CATSTGLAGGSYEQYF
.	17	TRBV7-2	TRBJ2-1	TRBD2	TGTGCCAGCAGCCCAGGGACGCGGGGGAGCTCCTACAATGAGCAGTTCTTC	CASSPGTRGSSYNEQFF
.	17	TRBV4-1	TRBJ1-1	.	TGCGCCAGCAGCCAAGAAAGGGGAAGGGGGTCGAACACTGAAGCTTTCTTT	CASSQERGRGSNTEAFF
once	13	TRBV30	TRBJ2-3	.	TGTGCCTGGAGTTACTACCGCACAGATACGCAGTATTTT	CAWSYYRTDTQYF
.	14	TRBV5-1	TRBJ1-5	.	TGCGCCAGCAGCGCTACAGGGTTCGGTCAGCCCCAGCATTTT	CASSATGFGQPQHF
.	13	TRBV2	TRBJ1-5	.	TGTGCCAGCAGTGAAAACTGGTATCAGCCCCAGCATTTT	CASSENWYQPQHF
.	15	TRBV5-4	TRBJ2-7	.	TGTGCCAGCAGCTTGGGGGGAGTCTATCCCTACGAGCAGTACTTC	CASSLGGVYPYEQYF
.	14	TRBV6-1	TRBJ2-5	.	TGTGCCAGCATCCACTCCGTAGGTCAAGAGACCCAGTACTTC	CASIHSVGQETQYF
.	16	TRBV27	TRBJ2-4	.	TGTGCCAGCAGTCTTAGGACAGAAGTAGCCAAAAACATTCAGTACTTC	CASSLRTEVAKNIQYF
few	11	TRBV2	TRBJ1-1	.	TGTGCCAGCAGTGATATAGGGGACCCTTTCTTT	CASSDIGDPFF
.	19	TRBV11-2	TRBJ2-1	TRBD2	TGTGCCAGCAGCTCACTGCGGACTAGCGGGAAGTTGGGGATGGGTGAGCAGTTCTTC	CASSSLRTSGKLGMGEQFF
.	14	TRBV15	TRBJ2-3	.	TGTGCCACCAGCAGAGATGCAGCACGGGATACGCAGTATTTT	CATSRDAARDTQYF
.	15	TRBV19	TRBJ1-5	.	TGTGCCAGTAGTATAGTGGGGGGCGGAGGTCAGCCCCAGCATTTT	CASSIVGGGGQPQHF
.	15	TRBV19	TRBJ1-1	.	TGTGCCAGTAGTGCCGTTACAGGGCGCTACGCTGAAGCTTTCTTT	CASSAVTGRYAEAFF
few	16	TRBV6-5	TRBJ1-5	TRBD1	TGTGCCAGCAGTTACCCCGGGACAGCCAGCAATCAGCCCCAGCATTTT	CASSYPGTASNQPQHF